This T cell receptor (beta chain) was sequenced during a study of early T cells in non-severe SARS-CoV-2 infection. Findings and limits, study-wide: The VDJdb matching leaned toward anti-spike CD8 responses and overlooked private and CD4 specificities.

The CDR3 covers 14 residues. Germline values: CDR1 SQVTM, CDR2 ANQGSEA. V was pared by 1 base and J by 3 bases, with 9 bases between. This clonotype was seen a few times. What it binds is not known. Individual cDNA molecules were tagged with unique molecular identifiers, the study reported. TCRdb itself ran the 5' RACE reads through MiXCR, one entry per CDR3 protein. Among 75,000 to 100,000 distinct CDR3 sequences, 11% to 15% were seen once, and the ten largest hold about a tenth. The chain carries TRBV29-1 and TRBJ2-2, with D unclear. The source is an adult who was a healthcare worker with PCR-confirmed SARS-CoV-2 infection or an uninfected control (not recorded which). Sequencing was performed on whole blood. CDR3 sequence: CSVEVGGDTGELFF. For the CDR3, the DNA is TGCAGCGTTGAAGTCGGCGGAGACACCGGGGAGCTGTTTTTT.